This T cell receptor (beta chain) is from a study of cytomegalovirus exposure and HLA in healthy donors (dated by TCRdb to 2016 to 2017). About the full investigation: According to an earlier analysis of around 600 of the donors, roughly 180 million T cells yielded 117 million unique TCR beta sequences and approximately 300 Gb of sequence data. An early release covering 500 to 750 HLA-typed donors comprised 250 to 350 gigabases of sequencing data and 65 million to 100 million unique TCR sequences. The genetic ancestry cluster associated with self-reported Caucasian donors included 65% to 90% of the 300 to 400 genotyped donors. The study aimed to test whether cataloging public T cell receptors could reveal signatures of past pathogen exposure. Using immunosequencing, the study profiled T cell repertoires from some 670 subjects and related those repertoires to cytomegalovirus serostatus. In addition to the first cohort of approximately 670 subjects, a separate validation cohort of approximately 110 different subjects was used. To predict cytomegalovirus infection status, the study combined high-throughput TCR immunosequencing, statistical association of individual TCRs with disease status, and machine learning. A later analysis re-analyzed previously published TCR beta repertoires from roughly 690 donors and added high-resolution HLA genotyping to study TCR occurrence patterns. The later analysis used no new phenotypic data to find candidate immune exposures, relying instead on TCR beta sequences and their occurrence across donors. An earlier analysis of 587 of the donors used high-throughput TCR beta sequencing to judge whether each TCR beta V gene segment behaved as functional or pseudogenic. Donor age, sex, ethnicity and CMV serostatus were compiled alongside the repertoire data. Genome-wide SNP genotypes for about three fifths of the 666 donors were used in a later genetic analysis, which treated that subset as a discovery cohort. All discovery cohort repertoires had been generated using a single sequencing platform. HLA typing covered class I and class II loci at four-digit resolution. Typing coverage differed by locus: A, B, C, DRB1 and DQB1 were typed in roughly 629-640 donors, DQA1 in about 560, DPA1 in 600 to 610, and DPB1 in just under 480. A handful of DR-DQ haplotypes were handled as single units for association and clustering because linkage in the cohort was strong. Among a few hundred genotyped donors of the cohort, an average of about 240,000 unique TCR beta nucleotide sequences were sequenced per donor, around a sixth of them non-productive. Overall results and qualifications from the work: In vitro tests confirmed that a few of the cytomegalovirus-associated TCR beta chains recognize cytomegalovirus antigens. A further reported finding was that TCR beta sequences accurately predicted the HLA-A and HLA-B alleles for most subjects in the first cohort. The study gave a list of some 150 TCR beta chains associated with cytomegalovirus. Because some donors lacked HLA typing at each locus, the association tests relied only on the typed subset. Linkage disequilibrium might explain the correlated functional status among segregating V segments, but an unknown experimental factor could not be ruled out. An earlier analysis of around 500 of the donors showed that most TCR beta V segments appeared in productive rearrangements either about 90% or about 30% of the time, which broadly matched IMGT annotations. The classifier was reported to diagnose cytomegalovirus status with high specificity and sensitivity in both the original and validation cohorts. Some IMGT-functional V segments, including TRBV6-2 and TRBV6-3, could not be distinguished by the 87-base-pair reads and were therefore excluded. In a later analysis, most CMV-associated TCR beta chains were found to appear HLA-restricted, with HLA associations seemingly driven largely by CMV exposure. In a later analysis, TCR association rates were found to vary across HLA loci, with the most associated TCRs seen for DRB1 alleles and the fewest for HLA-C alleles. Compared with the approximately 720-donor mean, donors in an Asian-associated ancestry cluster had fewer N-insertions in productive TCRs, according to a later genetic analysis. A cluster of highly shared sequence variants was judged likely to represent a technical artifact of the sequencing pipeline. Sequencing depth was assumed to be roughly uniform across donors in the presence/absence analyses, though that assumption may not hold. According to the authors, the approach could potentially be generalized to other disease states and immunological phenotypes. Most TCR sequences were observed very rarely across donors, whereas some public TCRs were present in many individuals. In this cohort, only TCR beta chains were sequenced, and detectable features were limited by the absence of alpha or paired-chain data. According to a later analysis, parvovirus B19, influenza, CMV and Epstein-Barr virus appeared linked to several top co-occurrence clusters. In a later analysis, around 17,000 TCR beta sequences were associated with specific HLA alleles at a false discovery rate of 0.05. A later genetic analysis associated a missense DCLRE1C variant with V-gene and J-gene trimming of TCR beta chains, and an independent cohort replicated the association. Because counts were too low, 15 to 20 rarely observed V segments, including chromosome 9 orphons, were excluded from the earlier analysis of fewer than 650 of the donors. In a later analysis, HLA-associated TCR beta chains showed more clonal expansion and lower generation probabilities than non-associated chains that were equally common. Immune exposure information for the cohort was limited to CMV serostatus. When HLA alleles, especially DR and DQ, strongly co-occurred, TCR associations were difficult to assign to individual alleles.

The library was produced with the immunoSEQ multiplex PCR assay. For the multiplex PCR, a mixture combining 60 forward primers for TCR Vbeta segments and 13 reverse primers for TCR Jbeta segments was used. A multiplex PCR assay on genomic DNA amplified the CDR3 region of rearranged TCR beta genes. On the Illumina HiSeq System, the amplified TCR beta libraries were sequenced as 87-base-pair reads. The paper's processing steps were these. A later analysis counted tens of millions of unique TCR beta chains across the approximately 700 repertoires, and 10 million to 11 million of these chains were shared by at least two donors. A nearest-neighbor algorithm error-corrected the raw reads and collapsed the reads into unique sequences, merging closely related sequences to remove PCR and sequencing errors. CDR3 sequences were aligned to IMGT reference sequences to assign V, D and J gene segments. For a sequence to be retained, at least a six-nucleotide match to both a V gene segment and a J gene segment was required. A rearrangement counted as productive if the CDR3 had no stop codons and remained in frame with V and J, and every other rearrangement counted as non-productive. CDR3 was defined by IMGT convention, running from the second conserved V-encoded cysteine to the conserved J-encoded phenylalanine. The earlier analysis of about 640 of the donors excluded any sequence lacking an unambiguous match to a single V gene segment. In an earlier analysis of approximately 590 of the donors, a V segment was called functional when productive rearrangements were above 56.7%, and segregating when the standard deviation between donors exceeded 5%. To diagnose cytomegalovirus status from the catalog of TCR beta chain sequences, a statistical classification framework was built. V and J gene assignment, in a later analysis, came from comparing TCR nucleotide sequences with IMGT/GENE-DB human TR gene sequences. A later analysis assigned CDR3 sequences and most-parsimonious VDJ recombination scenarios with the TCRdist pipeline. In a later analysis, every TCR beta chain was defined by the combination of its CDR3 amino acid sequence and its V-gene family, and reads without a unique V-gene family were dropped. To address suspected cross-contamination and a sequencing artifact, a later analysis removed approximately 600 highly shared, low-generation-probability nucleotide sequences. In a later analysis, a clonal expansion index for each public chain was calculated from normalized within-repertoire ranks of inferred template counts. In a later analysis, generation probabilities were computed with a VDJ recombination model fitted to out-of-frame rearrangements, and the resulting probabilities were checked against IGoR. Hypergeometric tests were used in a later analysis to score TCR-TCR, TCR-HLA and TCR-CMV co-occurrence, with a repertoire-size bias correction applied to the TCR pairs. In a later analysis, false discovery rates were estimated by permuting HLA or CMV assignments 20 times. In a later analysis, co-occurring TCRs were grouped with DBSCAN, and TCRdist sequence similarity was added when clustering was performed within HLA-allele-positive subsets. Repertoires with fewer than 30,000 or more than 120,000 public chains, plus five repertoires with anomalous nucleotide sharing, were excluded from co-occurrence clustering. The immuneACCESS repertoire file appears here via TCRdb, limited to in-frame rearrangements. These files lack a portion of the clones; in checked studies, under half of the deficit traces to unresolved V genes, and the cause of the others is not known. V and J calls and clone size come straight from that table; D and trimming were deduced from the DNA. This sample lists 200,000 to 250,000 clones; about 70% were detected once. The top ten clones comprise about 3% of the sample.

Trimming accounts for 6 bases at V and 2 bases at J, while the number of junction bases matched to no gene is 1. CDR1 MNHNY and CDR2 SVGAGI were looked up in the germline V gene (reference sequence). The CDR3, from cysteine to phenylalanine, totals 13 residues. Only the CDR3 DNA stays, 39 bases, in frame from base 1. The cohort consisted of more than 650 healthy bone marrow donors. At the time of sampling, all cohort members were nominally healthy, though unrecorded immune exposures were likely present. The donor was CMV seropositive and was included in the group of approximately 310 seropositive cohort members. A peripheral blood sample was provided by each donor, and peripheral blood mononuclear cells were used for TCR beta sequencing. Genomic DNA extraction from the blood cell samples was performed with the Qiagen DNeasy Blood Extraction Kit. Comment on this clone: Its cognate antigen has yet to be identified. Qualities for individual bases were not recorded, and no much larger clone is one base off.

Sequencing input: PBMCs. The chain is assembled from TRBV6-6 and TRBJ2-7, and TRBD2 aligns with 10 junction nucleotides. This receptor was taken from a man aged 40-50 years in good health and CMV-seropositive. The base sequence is TGTGCCAGCAGAACTAGCGGGGCCTACGAGCAGTACTTC. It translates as CASRTSGAYEQYF.